This entry is about one TCR beta chain. This sample is drawn from a study of OX40 agonist ivuxolimab in advanced cancers. For the study at large: A male proportion of about 80% was recorded, with mean age approximately 56 years and range 23 to 79.

Sequencing was performed with immunoSEQ multiplex PCR; in TCRdb, only in-frame clones are kept and a portion is missing. The profile shows 55,000 to 80,000 clones, approximately 91% of them singletons. This material consisted of CD4+ or CD8+ T cells sorted from blood, taken in a trial of the OX40 agonist ivuxolimab. This receptor was obtained from an adult with an advanced solid tumor such as melanoma, head and neck, liver or kidney cancer.

As DNA, the CDR3 is TGTGCCAGCAGCTTGAAGGGACAAAGGCAGTATTTT. It encodes CASSLKGQRQYF. The chain uses TRBV5-6 and TRBJ2-3; tentative D call: TRBD1 (6 bases). Between the trimmed V and J ends, which lost 1 base and 11 bases, there was a span of 11 bases. CDR1 and CDR2 (germline): SGHDT, YYEEEE. CDR3 length: 12 residues.